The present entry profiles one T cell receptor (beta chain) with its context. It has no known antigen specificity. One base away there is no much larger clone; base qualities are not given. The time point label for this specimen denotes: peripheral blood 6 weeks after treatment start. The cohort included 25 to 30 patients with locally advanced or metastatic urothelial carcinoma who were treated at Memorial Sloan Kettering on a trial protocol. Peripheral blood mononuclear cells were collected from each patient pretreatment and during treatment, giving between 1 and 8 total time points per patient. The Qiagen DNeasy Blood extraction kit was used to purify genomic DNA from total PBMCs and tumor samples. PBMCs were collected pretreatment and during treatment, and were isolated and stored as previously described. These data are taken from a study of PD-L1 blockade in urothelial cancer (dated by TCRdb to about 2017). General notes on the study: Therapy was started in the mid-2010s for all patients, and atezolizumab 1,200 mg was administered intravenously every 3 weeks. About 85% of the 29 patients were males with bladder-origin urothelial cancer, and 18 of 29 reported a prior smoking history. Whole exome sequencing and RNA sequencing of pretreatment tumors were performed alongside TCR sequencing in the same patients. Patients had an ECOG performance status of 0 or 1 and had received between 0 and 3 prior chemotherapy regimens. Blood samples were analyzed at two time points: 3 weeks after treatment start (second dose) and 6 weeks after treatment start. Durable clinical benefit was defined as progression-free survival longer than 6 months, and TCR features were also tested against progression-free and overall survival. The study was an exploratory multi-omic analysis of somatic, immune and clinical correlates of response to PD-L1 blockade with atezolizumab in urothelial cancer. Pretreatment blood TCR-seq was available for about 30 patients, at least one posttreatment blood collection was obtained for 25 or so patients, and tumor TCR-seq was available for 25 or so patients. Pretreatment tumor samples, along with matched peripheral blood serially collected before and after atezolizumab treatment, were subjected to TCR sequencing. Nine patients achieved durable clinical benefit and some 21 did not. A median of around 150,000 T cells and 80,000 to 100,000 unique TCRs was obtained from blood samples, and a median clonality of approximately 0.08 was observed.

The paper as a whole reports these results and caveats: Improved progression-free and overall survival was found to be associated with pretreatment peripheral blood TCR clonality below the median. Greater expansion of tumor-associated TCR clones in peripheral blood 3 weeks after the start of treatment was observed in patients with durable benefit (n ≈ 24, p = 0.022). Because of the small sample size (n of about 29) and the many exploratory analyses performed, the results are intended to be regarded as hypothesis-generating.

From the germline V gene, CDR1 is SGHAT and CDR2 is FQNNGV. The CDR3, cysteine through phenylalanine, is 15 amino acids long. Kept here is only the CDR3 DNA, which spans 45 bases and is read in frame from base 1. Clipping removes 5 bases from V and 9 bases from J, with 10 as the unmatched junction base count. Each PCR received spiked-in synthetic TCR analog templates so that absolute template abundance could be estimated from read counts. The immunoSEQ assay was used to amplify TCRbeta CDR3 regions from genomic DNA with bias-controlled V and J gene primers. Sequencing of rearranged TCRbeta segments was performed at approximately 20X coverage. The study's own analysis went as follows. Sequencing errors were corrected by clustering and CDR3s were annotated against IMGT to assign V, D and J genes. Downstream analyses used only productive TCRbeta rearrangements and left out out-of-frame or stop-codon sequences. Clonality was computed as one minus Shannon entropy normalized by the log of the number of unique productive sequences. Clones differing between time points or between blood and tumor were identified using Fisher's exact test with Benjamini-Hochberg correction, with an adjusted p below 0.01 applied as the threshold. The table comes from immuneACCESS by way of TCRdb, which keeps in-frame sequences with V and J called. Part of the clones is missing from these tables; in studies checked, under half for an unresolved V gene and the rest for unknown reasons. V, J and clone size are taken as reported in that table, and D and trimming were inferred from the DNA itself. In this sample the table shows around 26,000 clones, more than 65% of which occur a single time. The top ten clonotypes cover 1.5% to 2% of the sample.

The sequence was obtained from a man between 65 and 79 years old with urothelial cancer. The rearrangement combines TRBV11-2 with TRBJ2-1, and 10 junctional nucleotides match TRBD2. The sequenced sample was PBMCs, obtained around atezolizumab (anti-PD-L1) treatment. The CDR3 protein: CASSPSGRGLGEQFF. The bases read TGTGCCAGCAGCCCCAGCGGGAGGGGCTTAGGTGAGCAGTTCTTC. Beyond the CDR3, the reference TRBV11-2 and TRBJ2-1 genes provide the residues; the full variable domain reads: EAGVAQSPRYKIIEKRQSVAFWCNPISGHATLYWYQQILGQGPKLLIQFQNNGVVDDSQLPKDRFSAERLKGVDSTLKIQPAKLEDSAVYLCASSPSGRGLGEQFFGPGTRLTVL.